What follows describes a single T cell receptor beta chain. The data originate from a study of cytomegalovirus exposure and HLA in healthy donors. This table comes from immunoSEQ multiplex PCR, and its TCRdb copy is limited to in-frame clones, with some not included. Of fewer than 200,000 clones listed, roughly 86% are singletons. Sequenced input: PBMCs. The clonotype originates from a man younger than 40 in good health and CMV-seropositive.

The CDR3 here is CASSFVCGTLHEKLFF. In DNA form, the CDR3 reads TGTGCCAGCAGCTTTGTGTGCGGGACACTCCATGAAAAACTGTTTTTT. The rearrangement uses TRBV12-1 and TRBJ1-4. TRBV12-1 is assigned pseudogene status. The CDR3 runs to 16 residues.